This TCR beta chain comes out of a study of early T cells in non-severe SARS-CoV-2 infection. For the study at large: With bulk RNA from unsorted whole blood as input, sequencing yielded unpaired chains. General study points: Private and CD4 specificities were missed by VDJdb matching, which favored anti-spike CD8 responses.

V was shortened by 5 bases and J by 5 bases, with 10 bases between the two germline ends. The germline V gene encodes CDR1 MDHEN and CDR2 SYDVKM. The CDR3 extends over 12 amino acids. In this sample, this clonotype turned up many times. The antigen is not known. Unique molecular identifiers (one per individual cDNA molecule) were attached. One entry per CDR3 protein, called by TCRdb with MiXCR from the 5' RACE reads. The sample yields around 40,000 distinct CDR3 sequences, around 6.5% seen once. The source is an adult who was a healthcare worker with PCR-confirmed SARS-CoV-2 infection or an uninfected control (not recorded which). The chain uses TRBV28 and TRBJ2-7; D is uncertain. The sample in question was whole blood, obtained at baseline. The CDR3 nucleotides read TGTGCCAGCAGTAAGTGGCCAAACGAGCAGTACTTC. It translates to CASSKWPNEQYF.